This T cell receptor beta chain was sequenced in a study of cytomegalovirus exposure and HLA in healthy donors. Findings and limits, study-wide: It was around 160 TCR beta chains that were listed as cytomegalovirus-associated. Some V segments, TRBV6-2 and TRBV6-3 among them, were indistinguishable and were therefore excluded. Segments of the TCR beta V type were, in most cases, productive about 87% or about 30% of the time in an earlier analysis. An analysis that was carried out later associated 16,951 TCR beta sequences with HLA alleles at 0.05 false discovery rate.

The CDR3 is 15 amino acids. Germline values: CDR1 MDHEN, CDR2 SYDVKM. V shed 5 bases and J shed 4 bases, with 17 bases lying between them. Vbeta (60) and Jbeta (13) primers were used in the PCR. Here immunoSEQ multiplex PCR was the method, and the copy in TCRdb shows in-frame clones only, minus some. The sample holds over 85,000 clones, roughly three quarters seen once. About this clone itself: The target antigen is unknown.

The V call is TRBV28, the J call TRBJ1-2; D is undetermined. This TCR was sampled from a female donor in good health and CMV-seronegative. Sequenced input: PBMCs. The CDR3 loop is CASSPPVGTPYGYTF. The CDR3 nucleotides read TGTGCCAGCAGTCCGCCGGTTGGTACGCCCTATGGCTACACCTTC.